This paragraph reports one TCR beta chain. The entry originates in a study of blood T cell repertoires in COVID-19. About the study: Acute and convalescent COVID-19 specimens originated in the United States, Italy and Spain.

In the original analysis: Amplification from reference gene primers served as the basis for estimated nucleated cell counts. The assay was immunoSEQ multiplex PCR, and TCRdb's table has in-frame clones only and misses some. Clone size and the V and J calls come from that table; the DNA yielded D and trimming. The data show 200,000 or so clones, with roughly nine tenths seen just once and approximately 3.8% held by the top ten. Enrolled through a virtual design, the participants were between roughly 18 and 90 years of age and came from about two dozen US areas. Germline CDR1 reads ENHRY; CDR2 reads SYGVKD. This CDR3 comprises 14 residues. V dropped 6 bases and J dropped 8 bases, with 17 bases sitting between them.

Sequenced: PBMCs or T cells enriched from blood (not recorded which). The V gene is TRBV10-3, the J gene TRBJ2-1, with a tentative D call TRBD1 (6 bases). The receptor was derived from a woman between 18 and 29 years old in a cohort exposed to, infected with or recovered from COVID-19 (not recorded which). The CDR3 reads CAISRDTNSDEQFF. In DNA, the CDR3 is TGTGCCATCAGCCGGGACACGAATAGTGATGAGCAGTTCTTC.